A selection of T cell receptor beta chains follows, all from one sample in a study of blood T cell repertoires in COVID-19. Produced via immunoSEQ multiplex PCR; TCRdb's table is partial and in-frame only. The sample includes 270,000 or so clones, 70% to 85% of them seen just once. Sequencing was carried out using peripheral blood. The receptors here all came from a human donor with COVID-19, enrolled during active disease. The donor label of this sample is uncertain. Both conserved end residues are trimmed from each CDR3.

j_call v_call cdr3_aa
TRBJ1-1 TRBV6-2/TRBV6-3 ASSSRRVPTNTEAF
TRBJ2-5 TRBV5-6 ASSNLAGETETQY
TRBJ1-2 TRBV29-1 SVGTGMGYT
TRBJ2-1 TRBV19 ASSPRGGTSGDEQF
TRBJ1-5 TRBV3-1/TRBV3-2 ASSQALQGPPQH
TRBJ2-1 TRBV11-3 ASSSGGTSVNEQF
TRBJ2-7 TRBV28 ASSPPGFMGSYEQY
TRBJ2-2 TRBV2 ASSARAVNTGELF
TRBJ2-1 TRBV30 AWSVGTGIINEQF
TRBJ1-2 TRBV5-1 ASSLEPGGTYGYT
TRBJ1-4 TRBV7-9 ASSFPPGQGAANEKLF
TRBJ2-7 TRBV30 AWGPGQGSHEQY
TRBJ2-1 TRBV4-1 ASQEGRASGNYNEQF
TRBJ2-7 TRBV7-6 ASSLASRGHQQY
TRBJ2-3 TRBV5-6 ASSAGTGTDTQY
TRBJ1-5 TRBV7-8 ASSPGQGANQPQH
TRBJ1-5 TRBV29-1 SVWTGVNQPQH